Sequencing of this TCR beta chain was carried out in a study of metastatic and nonmetastatic thyroid tumors (dated by TCRdb to the early 2020s). For the study in its entirety: Repertoires were compared across peripheral blood and tumor or nodule tissue samples from malignant and benign thyroid patients.

A word on this clone: Its antigen is currently not known. Its ends do not fully match the called genes, so a read error is possible.

To prepare the library, PCR was applied. The sequencing machine was an Illumina HiSeq 4000. High-throughput sequencing was used to profile the CDR3 region of the TCR beta-chain in every patient. In the original analysis: Drawing on CDR3 differences between clinicopathological groups, the researchers built a classifier meant to tell apart patients with distant-metastatic papillary thyroid cancer. To measure repertoire diversity the researchers used the Shannon index, while the Morisita-Horn index served to gauge how similar the tumor and blood repertoires were. TCRdb ran its own pipeline on the public reads, namely fastp trimming at Q25 and MiXCR clone calling, and kept in-frame beta chains. The V and J calls, along with clone size, are taken from TCRdb and not from the paper's own processing. The sample data list some 13,000 clones, and approximately 30% of these were observed just once. The biggest ten clones account for 12% of the sample.

No patient had received any treatment before thyroid surgery. Using T-cell receptor beta sequencing, the researchers looked back retrospectively at clinical samples from patients, gathered between about 2012 and 2018. The germline V gene (reference sequence) gives CDR1 as DFQATT and CDR2 as SNEGSKA. Inclusive of the bounding cysteine and phenylalanine, the CDR3 is 15 residues long. This entry keeps only the CDR3 DNA: 45 bases, framed from base 1. Findings and caveats that apply to the study as a whole: TCR beta diversity was reported as significantly higher in malignant tumors than in benign nodules, in both blood and tumor samples.

The V and J segments used are TRBV20-1 and TRBJ2-1; tentative D gene TRBD2, with 6 bases matching. The clonotype comes from a female donor with papillary thyroid cancer or a benign thyroid nodule (not recorded which). Some clones in this sample may be carry-over from other donors' samples. The sample taken for sequencing was tumor tissue. CDR3 reads: CSAGDLDYPIGEQFF. The nucleotides read TGCAGTGCTGGAGACCTGGACTACCCCATTGGTGAGCAGTTCTTC.